This T cell receptor beta chain was profiled in a study of CD8 T cells in ankylosing spondylitis. Germline-derived CDR1 and CDR2 are MGHRA and YSYEKL. The CDR3 spans 16 residues. V trimming: 1 base; J trimming: 3 bases; junction bases outside the gene matches: 5. Scientists made TCR beta libraries using quantitative 5'-RACE with molecular barcodes. TCRdb re-derived calls from the 5' RACE reads in MiXCR, one entry per CDR3 protein. The profile covers hundreds of thousands of distinct CDR3 sequences, with roughly 15% appearing a single time and around 0.92% taken by the ten largest. Notes on the study in general: In ankylosing spondylitis blood, a motif of roughly 8 highly homologous TCR beta variants appeared characteristic. Disease-associated clones were CD8+ and fairly uncommon in peripheral blood. Existing reports had already noted some motif variants in reactive arthritis synovial fluid and blood.

As for this clonotype: Its specificity is unknown.

The specimen was blood, either unsorted or a sorted T cell fraction (not recorded which). This clonotype was sampled from a male donor with ankylosing spondylitis. The rearrangement links TRBV4-1 to TRBJ2-5; 10 bases are shared with TRBD2. Written as DNA, the CDR3 is TGCGCCAGCAGCCAAGCGTGGCTAGCGGGGGAAGAGACCCAGTACTTC. It translates to CASSQAWLAGEETQYF.